This T cell receptor (beta chain) was identified during a study of T cells in localized non-small cell lung cancer. This clone is a singleton in its sample. CDR1 SGHVS and CDR2 FQNEAQ come from the germline V gene. The V end was cut by 4 bases, the J end by 4 bases, with 13 bases between. This CDR3 contains 14 residues. This table comes from immunoSEQ multiplex PCR, and its TCRdb copy is limited to in-frame clones, with some not included. Of roughly 70,000 clones listed, around 85% are singletons. Here the sequenced sample was peripheral blood, taken before any cancer treatment. The sequence derives from a male donor aged 60 or over with stage III squamous cell lung carcinoma. V is TRBV7-8 and J is TRBJ1-2; tentative D call: TRBD1 (5 bases). The CDR3 spells CASSSREGPYGYTF. CDR3 DNA sequence: TGTGCCAGCAGCTCCAGGGAGGGACCCTATGGCTACACCTTC. The whole variable domain, remainder taken from reference TRBV7-8 and TRBJ1-2, is GAGVSQSPRYKVAKRGQDVALRCDPISGHVSLFWYQQALGQGPEFLTYFQNEAQLDKSGLPSDRFFAERPEGSVSTLKIQRTQQEDSAVYLCASSSREGPYGYTFGSGTRLTVV.